The 23 T cell receptor beta chains reported below all come from one sample, sequenced in a study of shared clonotypes between healthy human individuals. TCRdb's copy holds only in-frame clones and misses some; the assay was immunoSEQ multiplex PCR. The table has about 470,000 clones, roughly 80% seen once; the top ten hold around 14%. The specimen was PBMCs. Receptors were obtained from a woman aged 40 to 50 in good health. Some clones in this sample may be carry-over from other donors' samples.

The V call is TRBV7-3, the J call TRBJ2-2; no clear D. The germline gives CDR1 SGHTA, CDR2 FQGTGA. Trimming removed 5 bases from V and 7 bases from J, with 8 bases in between. The CDR3 extends over 12 amino acids. As DNA, the CDR3 is TGTGCCAGCAGCCCCCTTGGCGGGGAGCTGTTTTTT. It translates to CASSPLGGELFF.

The chain is built from TRBV7-9 and TRBJ2-7, with D maybe TRBD2 (5 bases). Germline V gene data show CDR1 as SEHNR and CDR2 as FQNEAQ (reference sequence). V dropped 1 base and J dropped 6 bases, with 10 bases sitting between them. CDR3 length equals 13 residues. The chain's CDR3 is CASSLVANGEQYF. For the CDR3, the DNA is TGTGCCAGCAGCTTAGTAGCGAACGGCGAGCAGTACTTC.

Points on this clone: Germline is not matched at one junction end, which may reflect a read error. The same CDR3 can be traced to other DNA sequences in this sample. The V and J genes are TRBV7-9 and TRBJ1-2; 9 nucleotides match TRBD1. This CDR3 comprises 15 residues. Germline assignment: CDR1 SEHNR and CDR2 FQNEAQ (reference sequence). This chain's CDR3 is CASSLAQGADYGYTF. The DNA of the CDR3 is TGTGCCAGCAGCCTAGCACAGGGGGCGGACTATGGCTACACCTTC.

The gene calls are TRBV18 and TRBJ2-1; 7 nucleotides line up with TRBD2. Germline CDR1 is KGHSH and CDR2 is LQKENI. The CDR3 runs 15 residues. The ends lost 3 bases at V and 7 bases at J; junction bases unmatched: 9. The CDR3 reads CASSPRTGGRNEQFF. CDR3 DNA: TGTGCCAGCTCACCCCGGACGGGAGGTCGGAATGAGCAGTTCTTC.

The chain links TRBV4-2 to TRBJ2-5; a possible D gene is TRBD2 (6 bases). V was pared by 4 bases and J by 2 bases, with 11 bases between. Per germline, CDR1 LGHNA and CDR2 YNFKEQ. The CDR3 runs to 14 residues. The CDR3 reads CASSRPGGQETQYF. CDR3 nucleotides: TGTGCCAGCAGCCGACCCGGGGGACAAGAGACCCAGTACTTC.

This clone was seen once. This chain connects TRBV7-9 to TRBJ1-3; tentatively, D is TRBD1 (5 bases). The CDR3 has 13 residues. The germline V gene has CDR1 SEHNR and CDR2 FQNEAQ (reference sequence). V lost 3 bases and J 7 bases, leaving 10 bases between the germline ends. CDR3 protein: CASSLDAGNTIYF. Here the CDR3 DNA reads TGTGCCAGCAGCTTGGATGCAGGGAACACCATATATTTT.

This clone was recorded a few times. The V and J genes are TRBV4-1 and TRBJ1-2; possible D gene TRBD1, 5 bases. The V end was cut by 0 bases, the J end by 4 bases, with 12 bases between. The V gene's germline CDR1 is MGHRA and CDR2 YSYEKL. This CDR3 spans 15 amino acids. Here the CDR3 reads CASSQDVQGAYGYTF. The CDR3 DNA reads as TGCGCCAGCAGCCAAGATGTCCAGGGCGCCTATGGCTACACCTTC.

Ten or more counts support this clone. The J gene is TRBJ2-3, the V gene TRBV7-3; no definite D call. The CDR3 sequence is 13 residues long. V was clipped by 0 bases and J by 5 bases, with 6 bases between them. CDR1 is SGHTA, CDR2 FQGTGA, per germline. The CDR3 loop reads CASSLTPGDTQYF. CDR3 DNA sequence: TGTGCCAGCAGCTTAACACCCGGAGATACGCAGTATTTT. The variable domain in full, with the rest retrieved from reference TRBV7-3 and TRBJ2-3, is GAGVSQTPSNKVTEKGKYVELRCDPISGHTALYWYRQSLGQGPEFLIYFQGTGAADDSGLPNDRFFAVRPEGSVSTLKIQRTERGDSAVYLCASSLTPGDTQYFGPGTRLTVL.

This clone came up many times. The chain joins TRBV5-4 to TRBJ2-1, with 7 bases aligning to TRBD2. The J segment lost 6 bases and the V segment lost 3 bases, leaving 9 bases of the junction unmatched. From germline, CDR1 is SGHNT and CDR2 YYREEE (reference sequence). This CDR3 is built from 15 residues. In DNA, the CDR3 is TGTGCCAGCAGCTCCCGGCGGGAGAGCGGCAATGAGCAGTTCTTC. As protein: CASSSRRESGNEQFF.

Only a few counts were recorded for this clone. V gene TRBV15 combines with J gene TRBJ2-7; 7 bases are a match to TRBD1. The J segment lost 6 bases and the V segment lost 4 bases, leaving 6 bases of the junction unmatched. The CDR3 has 13 residues. CDR1 and CDR2 (germline): LNHNV, YYDKDF (reference sequence). This CDR3 reads CATSNEGAAEQYF. The CDR3, as DNA: TGTGCCACCAGCAACGAGGGGGCCGCCGAGCAGTACTTC.

This clone was observed a handful of times. The chain couples TRBV2 to TRBJ2-4; 9 positions agree with TRBD1. With V trimmed by 8 bases and J by 3 bases, 14 bases remained unmatched. The CDR3 length is 17 residues. Looked up from germline, CDR1 is SNHLY and CDR2 is FYNNEI. The CDR3: CASGWTGVASGKNIQYF. The CDR3 DNA sequence: TGTGCCAGCGGCTGGACAGGGGTCGCGTCGGGCAAAAACATTCAGTACTTC.

V is TRBV5-1 and J is TRBJ2-7; D possibly corresponds to TRBD1 (5 bases). V shed 0 bases and J shed 2 bases, with 9 bases lying between them. The CDR3 is 14 residues long. Germline lookup yields CDR1 SGHRS and CDR2 YFSETQ. DNA for the CDR3: TGCGCCAGCAGCTTGGGGACAACCGCCTACGAGCAGTACTTC. As protein: CASSLGTTAYEQYF.

Comment on this clone: The sample holds other DNA sequences that translate to the same CDR3. The chain combines TRBV4-1 with TRBJ2-7, with 7 bases fitting TRBD2. This CDR3 region has 15 residues. V lost 1 base and J lost 7; bases outside the gene matches: 10. Germline CDR1 is MGHRA and CDR2 is YSYEKL. In DNA form, the CDR3 reads TGCGCCAGCAGCCAAGTTGCGGGAGTCCCTTTTGAGCAGTACTTC. This gives the protein CASSQVAGVPFEQYF.

The V and J genes are TRBV5-6 and TRBJ2-7; D not certain. The germline gives CDR1 SGHDT, CDR2 YYEEEE. The V gene lost 4 bases and the J gene lost 3 bases, with 8 bases spanning the gap. The CDR3 totals 12 residues. The CDR3 bases are TGTGCCAGCAGCCCGCACGACTACGAGCAGTACTTC. It encodes CASSPHDYEQYF.

The V gene is TRBV19, the J gene TRBJ2-5, with D possibly matching TRBD2 (7 bases). The CDR3 has 16 amino acids. V lost 2 bases and J lost 4, with 17 bases in between. CDR1 and CDR2 (germline): LNHDA, SQIVND (reference sequence). CDR3 region: CASSIRGGPGSETQYF. CDR3 nucleotide sequence: TGTGCCAGTAGTATAAGGGGGGGGCCGGGTTCAGAGACCCAGTACTTC.

In its sample, this clone was seen a few times. V and J are TRBV29-1 and TRBJ1-4; 9 nucleotides match TRBD1. Looked up from germline, CDR1 is SQVTM and CDR2 is ANQGSEA. This CDR3 region has 12 residues. The junction had 1 base not matched to a gene; V was cut back by 4 bases and J by 7 bases. CDR3 loop: CSVGDRVEKLFF. The CDR3 bases are TGCAGCGTTGGGGACAGGGTTGAAAAACTGTTTTTT.

The gene calls are TRBV29-1 and TRBJ1-2, with D uncertain. The CDR3 is made up of 11 amino acids. CDR1 and CDR2 (germline): SQVTM, ANQGSEA. CDR3 bases: TGCAGTGCGACCGAAGTCTATGGCTACACCTTC. Translation gives CSATEVYGYTF.

The rearrangement uses TRBV18 and TRBJ2-1, with 10 positions matching TRBD2. CDR1 is KGHSH and CDR2 is LQKENI in the germline V gene. V dropped 3 bases and J dropped 3; count of bases not matched to a gene: 5. The CDR3 has 16 amino acids. The chain's CDR3 is CASSPGLAENYNEQFF. The DNA of the CDR3 is TGTGCCAGCTCACCTGGACTAGCGGAGAACTACAATGAGCAGTTCTTC.

The table lists this clone with a few counts. The chain couples TRBV7-9 to TRBJ1-1, with TRBD1 as a possible D gene (6 bases). From germline, CDR1 is SEHNR and CDR2 FQNEAQ (reference sequence). CDR3 length: 14 residues. V lost 11 bases and J 6 bases, leaving 22 bases between the germline ends. CDR3 sequence: CASSSTRGRSEAFF. The DNA of the CDR3 is TGTGCCTCCAGCAGTACCAGGGGAAGGTCTGAAGCTTTCTTT.

Regarding this clone: A read error may be the cause here, since a much bigger clone is one base away. The sample carries other DNA sequences with the same CDR3. This chain joins TRBV30 and TRBJ1-5, with a weak D call TRBD1 (5 bases). CDR3 length: 13 amino acids. Germline-derived CDR1 and CDR2 are GTSNPN and SVGIG (reference sequence). V lost 0 bases and J lost 2, with 5 bases in between. In DNA, the CDR3 is TGTGCCTGGAGTGTACAGGGCAATCAGCCCCAGCATTTT. Its protein is CAWSVQGNQPQHF.

The rearrangement links TRBV5-4 to TRBJ2-7; D is possibly TRBD1 (5 bases). This CDR3 has 14 amino acids. The ends were cut back, 4 bases at V and 2 bases at J, with 13 bases in the middle. CDR1 is SGHNT and CDR2 is YYREEE in the germline V gene (reference sequence). The CDR3 region is CASSPSQGTYEQYF. The DNA for the CDR3 is TGTGCCAGCAGCCCATCCCAGGGCACCTACGAGCAGTACTTC.

As to this clone: The sample holds other DNA sequences that translate to the same CDR3. The chain combines TRBV27 with TRBJ2-5, with 9 bases lining up with TRBD2. The tail of the sequence fits TRBJ2-7 better, so the J call may be wrong. CDR1 and CDR2 (germline): MNHEY, SMNVEV (reference sequence). The CDR3 has 15 amino acids. CDR3 nucleotides: TGTGCCAGCAGTGACTACCTAGCGGGACGGTACGAGCAGTACTTC. This translates into CASSDYLAGRYEQYF.

This chain uses TRBV28 with TRBJ1-2; no firm D call. The CDR3 is 12 amino acids. Germline CDR1 is MDHEN and CDR2 is SYDVKM. Trimming removed 4 bases at V and 1 base at J, with 4 bases between. CDR3 sequence reads: CASSSSNYGYTF. CDR3 DNA sequence: TGTGCCAGCAGTTCCAGTAACTATGGCTACACCTTC.